This T cell receptor beta chain originates from a study of cytomegalovirus exposure and HLA in healthy donors. CDR3 length: 15 residues. The V gene end was trimmed by 0 bases and the J gene end by 8 bases; junction bases not matched to a gene: 5. Germline V gene data show CDR1 as LGHNA and CDR2 as YNFKEQ. 60 Vbeta and 13 Jbeta primers were used in PCR. Repertoires were generated with immunoSEQ multiplex PCR, while TCRdb's copy carries only in-frame clones and drops some. This sample yields 150,000 or so clones, of which about 74% are seen a single time; more than 3.5% belongs to the top ten. This sequence joins TRBV4-2 and TRBJ1-4, with 8 bases lining up with TRBD1. Sequenced input: PBMCs. The clonotype was recovered from a man between 18 and 35 years old in good health and CMV-seropositive. CDR3 sequence (DNA): TGTGCCAGCAGCCAAGATCCGACAGGGGAGGAAAAACTGTTTTTT. Its protein is CASSQDPTGEEKLFF.